This TCR beta chain appears in the sequencing data of a study of blood T cells in healthy people across ages. Sample-barcoded 5' priming and a J-beta primer mix drove a second PCR of roughly 7 to 11 cycles. TCRdb reprocessed the 5' RACE reads with MiXCR, giving one entry per CDR3 protein. The table lists around 1,900,000 distinct CDR3 sequences, 39% of them singletons. The study, taken as a whole, reports: Compared with aged donors, long-lived donors showed fewer expanded clones, suggesting selection.

The germline V gene has CDR1 MNHEY and CDR2 SVGEGT. Between the trimmed V and J ends, which lost 11 bases and 2 bases, there was a span of 13 bases. This CDR3 is 12 amino acids long. This clonotype occurred a few times. Its antigen is currently unknown. The specimen was blood. This receptor was taken from a human donor in good health. The chain uses TRBV6-2 or TRBV6-3 and TRBJ2-7; D is unresolved. CDR3 amino acids: CAVGYPTYEQYF. CDR3 coding DNA: TGTGCCGTAGGCTATCCAACCTACGAGCAGTACTTC.